What follows are 17 T cell receptor beta chains derived from one specimen sequenced in a study of blood T cell repertoires in COVID-19 (TCRdb year 2020). Receptor libraries were prepared by the immunoSEQ multiplex PCR assay. TCRdb mirrors the immuneACCESS table, restricted to in-frame sequences. Some clones are absent from its copies; in checked studies, under half trace to an unresolved V gene, and the reason for the others is unknown. This sample gives a few hundred thousand clones in total; about 90% of them show up just once. The ten largest clones represent around 1.2% of the sample. The source material was peripheral blood. The receptor source for this set is a man aged 35 to 55 with acute or convalescent COVID-19.

J is TRBJ1-4 and V is TRBV3-1 (or the pseudogene TRBV3-2); 7 bases map to TRBD1. The CDR3 is made up of 14 amino acids. V lost 4 bases, J lost 8 bases, and 7 bases stayed unmatched. Germline CDR1 LGHDT, CDR2 YNNKEL (reference sequence). This CDR3 is CASSLRDRGEKLFF. Here the CDR3 DNA reads TGTGCCAGCAGCCTCCGGGACAGAGGGGAAAAACTGTTTTTT.

The rearrangement joins TRBV9 to TRBJ2-1; D not resolved. There are 16 residues in the CDR3. V lost 1 base, J lost 0 bases, and 11 bases lay in between. Per the germline V gene, CDR1 is SGDLS and CDR2 is YYNGEE. The CDR3 DNA reads TGTGCCAGCAGCGTAAGGTATTGGAGCTCCTACAATGAGCAGTTCTTC. It yields the protein CASSVRYWSSYNEQFF.

The rearrangement uses TRBV10-3 and TRBJ2-1; maybe TRBD1 (6 bases). Trimming shortened V by 7 bases and J by 4 bases, and 11 bases separated the two germline ends. This CDR3 has 13 residues. Germline assignment: CDR1 ENHRY and CDR2 SYGVKD. The CDR3 nucleotides read TGTGCCATCACCAGGGGCATTTACAATGAGCAGTTCTTC. It is translated as CAITRGIYNEQFF.

This chain connects TRBV23-1 to TRBJ2-7; tentative D call: TRBD2 (6 bases). TRBV23-1 is sorted into the ORF group, with uncertain function. Trimming stripped 2 bases from V and 4 bases from J, with 15 bases between. This CDR3 spans 15 amino acids. In nucleotides, the CDR3 is TGCGCCAGCAGTCAACCCCCCCCAGGGAGGTACGAGCAGTACTTC. It is translated as CASSQPPPGRYEQYF.

The chain links TRBV24-1 to TRBJ2-1; 8 bases are shared with TRBD1. The germline V gene encodes CDR1 KGHDR and CDR2 SFDVKD. The V and J ends lost 4 bases and 3 bases, in that order; junction bases with no gene match: 7. The CDR3 runs to 16 residues. DNA of the CDR3: TGTGCCACCAGTGACCCCCGACAGGGGCTCTACAATGAGCAGTTCTTC. It codes for CATSDPRQGLYNEQFF.

The chain employs TRBV11-1 and TRBJ1-6; no clear D. The V and J ends lost 5 bases and 5 bases respectively, with 10 bases between them. The germline gives CDR1 SGHAT, CDR2 FQDESV (reference sequence). This CDR3 comprises 14 residues. The CDR3 coding sequence is TGTGCCAGCAGCCCGCGGGTCGATAATTCACCCCTCCACTTT. Its translation: CASSPRVDNSPLHF. Full variable domain (rest looked up from reference TRBV11-1 and TRBJ1-6): EAEVAQSPRYKITEKSQAVAFWCDPISGHATLYWYRQILGQGPELLVQFQDESVVDDSQLPKDRFSAERLKGVDSTLKIQPAELGDSAMYLCASSPRVDNSPLHFGNGTRLTVT.

About this clone: Other DNA sequences in the sample encode the same CDR3. CDR3 protein: CASSDGLAGDTGELFF. The DNA of the CDR3 is TGTGCCAGCAGTGACGGACTAGCGGGAGACACCGGGGAGCTGTTTTTT. This chain joins TRBV6-4 and TRBJ2-2, with 13 bases lining up with TRBD2. The trim removed 2 bases at V and 3 bases at J, leaving 0 bases unmatched. This CDR3 comprises 16 residues. Per the germline V gene, CDR1 is MRHNA and CDR2 is SNTAGT.

The rearrangement joins TRBV2 to TRBJ2-3; D is ambiguous. The length of the CDR3 is 11 residues. Germline V lookup: CDR1 SNHLY, CDR2 FYNNEI. V dropped 7 bases and J dropped 10 bases, with 12 bases sitting between them. This CDR3 is CASTQSEPQYF. CDR3 DNA: TGTGCCAGCACTCAAAGTGAGCCGCAGTATTTT.

The V and J genes are TRBV5-5 and TRBJ1-4; 9 bases align to TRBD1. The CDR3 length is 16 residues. Trimming cost V 4 bases and J 6 bases; bases outside gene matches: 10. Germline CDR1 reads SGHKS; CDR2 reads YYEKEE (reference sequence). The CDR3 reads CASSRGRGQGYEKLFF. Here the CDR3 DNA reads TGTGCCAGCAGCCGTGGTAGGGGACAGGGATATGAAAAACTGTTTTTT.

The chain uses TRBV28 and TRBJ1-3; maybe TRBD1 (6 bases). Trimming stripped 5 bases from V and 4 bases from J, with 15 bases between. Germline V CDR1 and CDR2: MDHEN, SYDVKM. The CDR3 has 15 residues. CDR3: CASSASGTSGNTIYF. CDR3 bases: TGTGCCAGCAGTGCCTCCGGGACATCGGGAAACACCATATATTTT. Drawing the rest from reference TRBV28 and TRBJ1-3, the complete variable domain is DVKVTQSSRYLVKRTGEKVFLECVQDMDHENMFWYRQDPGLGLRLIYFSYDVKMKEKGDIPEGYSVSREKKERFSLILESASTNQTSMYLCASSASGTSGNTIYFGEGSWLTVV.

The CDR3 reads CASSEIGQLEKLFF. The CDR3 bases are TGTGCCAGCAGTGAGATTGGGCAGCTTGAAAAACTGTTTTTT. The rearrangement joins TRBV25-1 to TRBJ1-4; D uncertain. V gave up 3 bases and J gave up 7 bases, with 12 bases separating them. The CDR3 is 14 residues long. Germline values: CDR1 MGHDK, CDR2 SYGVNS.

V and J are TRBV10-2 and TRBJ1-1; D gene ambiguous. Germline loops: CDR1 WSHSY, CDR2 SAAADI. The CDR3 is 13 residues long. V was cut by 8 bases and J by 1 base, with 11 bases left in between. CDR3 bases: TGCGCCAGCCTGGCCCAGAAGAACACTGAAGCTTTCTTT. Residues: CASLAQKNTEAFF.

The J gene is TRBJ1-4, the V gene TRBV13, with a weak D call TRBD1 (5 bases). The CDR3 covers 15 residues. Germline CDR1 PRHDT, CDR2 FYEKMQ (reference sequence). Trimming left V 2 bases short and J 0 bases short, with 7 bases between. In DNA form, the CDR3 reads TGTGCCAGCAGCTTATCGACAGCAACTAATGAAAAACTGTTTTTT. It yields the protein CASSLSTATNEKLFF.

This clone was counted between two and nine times. The chain recombines TRBV30 with TRBJ2-1; a weak D match, TRBD2 (6 bases). The CDR3 consists of 14 residues. Looked up from germline, CDR1 is GTSNPN and CDR2 is SVGIG (reference sequence). Trimming cost V 8 bases and J 8 bases, with 22 bases left between them. The CDR3 is CARALALGGHEQFF. CDR3 in DNA: TGTGCCAGGGCGTTGGCCCTGGGAGGCCATGAGCAGTTCTTC.

The V call is TRBV20-1, the J call TRBJ1-5, with 7 bases matching TRBD1. Germline CDR1 and CDR2: DFQATT and SNEGSKA (reference sequence). J lost 7 bases, V lost 3 bases, and 9 bases had no gene match. CDR3 size: 14 residues. CDR3 sequence: CSASREGAGQPQHF. For the CDR3, the DNA is TGCAGTGCTAGTCGCGAGGGGGCCGGGCAGCCCCAGCATTTT.

A single count supports this clone. V and J are TRBV6-5 and TRBJ2-7, with 8 bases lining up with TRBD2. The CDR3 sequence is 13 residues long. Trimming cost V 8 bases and J 3 bases; bases outside gene matches: 6. From germline, CDR1 is MNHEY and CDR2 SVGAGI. The CDR3 sequence is CASARGGFYEQYF. The CDR3, as DNA: TGTGCCAGCGCACGGGGGGGGTTCTACGAGCAGTACTTC.

This sequence joins TRBV27 and TRBJ1-6, with D perhaps matching TRBD1 (6 bases). There are 16 residues in the CDR3. The V and J ends lost 0 bases and 0 bases respectively, with 6 bases between them. Germline V gene sequence: CDR1 MNHEY, CDR2 SMNVEV (reference sequence). In nucleotides, the CDR3 is TGTGCCAGCAGTTTATCAGGGGGCTCCTATAATTCACCCCTCCACTTT. Protein sequence: CASSLSGGSYNSPLHF.